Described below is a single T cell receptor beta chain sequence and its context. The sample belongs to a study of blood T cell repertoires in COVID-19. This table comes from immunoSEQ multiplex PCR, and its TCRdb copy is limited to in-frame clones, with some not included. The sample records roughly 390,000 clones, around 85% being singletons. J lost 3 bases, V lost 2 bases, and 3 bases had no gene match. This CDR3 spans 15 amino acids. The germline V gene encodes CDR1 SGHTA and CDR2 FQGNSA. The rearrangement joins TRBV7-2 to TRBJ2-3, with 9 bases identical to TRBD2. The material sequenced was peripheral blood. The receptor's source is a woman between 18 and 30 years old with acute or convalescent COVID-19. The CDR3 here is CASSLSSGATDTQYF. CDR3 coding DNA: TGTGCCAGCAGCTTATCTAGCGGGGCAACAGATACGCAGTATTTT.